These 7 T cell receptor beta chains originate from one sample sequenced in a study of post-analysis software for immune sequencing data. General study points: A handful of TRBV segments, including TRBV5-6, TRBV5-1 and TRBV20-1, were more frequent in patients than controls.

Unique molecular identifiers had been added to the TCR beta cDNA libraries. TCRdb recomputed calls from the PCR reads with MiXCR, one row per CDR3 protein. The table has hundreds of thousands of distinct CDR3 sequences, approximately 60% seen once; the top ten hold around 11%. Antigens for these TCRs are unknown. The sample was blood. The receptor set was obtained from a girl aged 2 to 10 with multiple sclerosis.

This sequence joins TRBV5-1 and TRBJ1-2; D is uncertain. V lost 1 base to trimming and J lost 5 bases, with 15 bases between them. Germline V lookup: CDR1 SGHRS, CDR2 YFSETQ. The CDR3 spans 15 residues. In DNA, the CDR3 is TGCGCCAGCAGCTTGCTCCCAGGCACCGTTTATGGCTACACCTTC. Residues: CASSLLPGTVYGYTF.

V and J are TRBV6-2 or TRBV6-3 and TRBJ2-5; 9 nucleotides match TRBD1. The closer fit of TRBJ2-7 to the DNA end suggests the J call may be wrong. The CDR3 extends over 15 amino acids. The germline V gene encodes CDR1 MNHEY and CDR2 SVGEGT. CDR3 amino acids: CASSATTGGPYEQYF. For the CDR3, the DNA is TGTGCCAGCAGTGCCACGACAGGGGGTCCCTACGAGCAGTACTTC.

The chain recombines TRBV6-5 with TRBJ1-1, with D unclear. The CDR3 length is 14 residues. The V end lost 0 bases, the J end lost 4 bases, and 9 bases lay between the germline ends. Germline V gene sequence: CDR1 MNHEY, CDR2 SVGAGI. The CDR3 reads CASSYSMGSTEAFF. In nucleotides, the CDR3 is TGTGCCAGCAGTTACTCCATGGGGAGCACTGAAGCTTTCTTT.

The table lists this clonotype with a few counts. The chain couples TRBV29-1 to TRBJ1-2; D unresolved. The V and J ends lost 1 base and 4 bases respectively, with 7 bases between them. Germline V CDR1 and CDR2: SQVTM, ANQGSEA. This CDR3 has 12 residues. CDR3 loop: CSVEGRIYGYTF. CDR3 coding DNA: TGCAGCGTTGAAGGACGGATCTATGGCTACACCTTC.

The chain uses TRBV29-1 and TRBJ1-4; D remains ambiguous. V was trimmed by 4 bases and J by 10 bases, leaving 16 bases between them. The germline gives CDR1 SQVTM, CDR2 ANQGSEA. CDR3 length: 13 residues. The CDR3 DNA reads as TGCAGCGTTGTCTTGAGAGGTGTGGGAAAACTGTTTTTT. Its protein is CSVVLRGVGKLFF.

Only a few counts were recorded for this clonotype. V gene TRBV2 combines with J gene TRBJ2-1, with D hard to call. V was shortened by 7 bases and J by 4 bases, with 11 bases between the two germline ends. Germline V gene sequence: CDR1 SNHLY, CDR2 FYNNEI. The CDR3 sequence is 13 residues long. As DNA, the CDR3 is TGTGCCAGCAATTGGGTTTTATACAATGAGCAGTTCTTC. This sequence encodes CASNWVLYNEQFF. Variable domain in full (rest from reference TRBV2 and TRBJ2-1): EPEVTQTPSHQVTQMGQEVILRCVPISNHLYFYWYRQILGQKVEFLVSFYNNEISEKSEIFDDQFSVERPDGSNFTLKIRSTKLEDSAMYFCASNWVLYNEQFFGPGTRLTVL.

The chain joins TRBV4-3 to TRBJ2-3, with 9 bases matching TRBD1. Unmatched junction bases numbered 6, after V lost 4 bases and J lost 4 bases. Germline CDR1 reads LGHNA; CDR2 reads YSLEER. The CDR3 runs 15 residues. The chain's CDR3 is CASSPLDRGADTQYF. For the CDR3, the DNA is TGCGCCAGCAGCCCCCTGGACAGGGGCGCAGATACGCAGTATTTT.